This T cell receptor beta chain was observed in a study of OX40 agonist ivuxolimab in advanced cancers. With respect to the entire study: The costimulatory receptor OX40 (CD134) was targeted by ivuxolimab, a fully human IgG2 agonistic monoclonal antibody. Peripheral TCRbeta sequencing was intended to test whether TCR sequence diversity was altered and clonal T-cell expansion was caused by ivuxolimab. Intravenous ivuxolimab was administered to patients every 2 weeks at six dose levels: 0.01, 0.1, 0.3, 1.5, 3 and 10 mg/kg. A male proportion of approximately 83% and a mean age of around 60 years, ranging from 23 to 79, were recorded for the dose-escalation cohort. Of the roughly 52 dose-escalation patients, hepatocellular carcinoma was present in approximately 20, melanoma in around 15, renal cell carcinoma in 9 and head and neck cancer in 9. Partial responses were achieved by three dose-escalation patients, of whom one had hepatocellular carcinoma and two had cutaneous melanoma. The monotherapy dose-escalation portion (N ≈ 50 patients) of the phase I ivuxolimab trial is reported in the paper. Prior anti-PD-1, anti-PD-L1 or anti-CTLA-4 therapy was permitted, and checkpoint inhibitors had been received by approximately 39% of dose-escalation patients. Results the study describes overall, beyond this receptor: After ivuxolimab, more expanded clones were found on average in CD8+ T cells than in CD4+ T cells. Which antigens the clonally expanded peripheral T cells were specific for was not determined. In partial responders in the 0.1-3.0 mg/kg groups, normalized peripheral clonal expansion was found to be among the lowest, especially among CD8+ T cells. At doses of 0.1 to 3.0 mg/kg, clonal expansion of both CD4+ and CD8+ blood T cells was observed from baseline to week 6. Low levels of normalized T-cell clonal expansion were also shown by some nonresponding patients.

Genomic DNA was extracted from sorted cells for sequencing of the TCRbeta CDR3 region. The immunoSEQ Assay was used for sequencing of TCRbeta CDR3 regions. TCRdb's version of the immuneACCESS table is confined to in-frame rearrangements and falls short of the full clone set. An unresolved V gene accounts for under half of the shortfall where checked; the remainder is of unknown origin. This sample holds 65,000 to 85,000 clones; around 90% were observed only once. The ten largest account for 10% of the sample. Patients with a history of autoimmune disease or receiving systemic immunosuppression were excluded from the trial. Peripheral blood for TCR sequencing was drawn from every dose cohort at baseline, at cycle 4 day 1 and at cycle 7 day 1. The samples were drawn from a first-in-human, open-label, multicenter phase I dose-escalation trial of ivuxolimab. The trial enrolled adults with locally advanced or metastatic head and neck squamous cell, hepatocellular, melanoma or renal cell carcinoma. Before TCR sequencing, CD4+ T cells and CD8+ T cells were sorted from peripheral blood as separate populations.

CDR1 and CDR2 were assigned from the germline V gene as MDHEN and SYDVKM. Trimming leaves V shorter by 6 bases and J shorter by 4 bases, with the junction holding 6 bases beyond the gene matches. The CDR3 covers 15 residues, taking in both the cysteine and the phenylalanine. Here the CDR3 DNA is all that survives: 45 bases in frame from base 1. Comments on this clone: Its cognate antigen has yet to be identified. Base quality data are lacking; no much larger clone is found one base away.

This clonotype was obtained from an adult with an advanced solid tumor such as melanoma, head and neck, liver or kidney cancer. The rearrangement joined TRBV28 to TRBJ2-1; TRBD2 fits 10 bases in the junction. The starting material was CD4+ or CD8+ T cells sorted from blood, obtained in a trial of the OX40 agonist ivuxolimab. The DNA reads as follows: TGTGCCAGCAGCCTCCCGGGACTAGCGTACAATGAGCAGTTCTTC. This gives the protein CASSLPGLAYNEQFF. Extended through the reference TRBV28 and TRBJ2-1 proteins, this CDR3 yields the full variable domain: DVKVTQSSRYLVKRTGEKVFLECVQDMDHENMFWYRQDPGLGLRLIYFSYDVKMKEKGDIPEGYSVSREKKERFSLILESASTNQTSMYLCASSLPGLAYNEQFFGPGTRLTVL.